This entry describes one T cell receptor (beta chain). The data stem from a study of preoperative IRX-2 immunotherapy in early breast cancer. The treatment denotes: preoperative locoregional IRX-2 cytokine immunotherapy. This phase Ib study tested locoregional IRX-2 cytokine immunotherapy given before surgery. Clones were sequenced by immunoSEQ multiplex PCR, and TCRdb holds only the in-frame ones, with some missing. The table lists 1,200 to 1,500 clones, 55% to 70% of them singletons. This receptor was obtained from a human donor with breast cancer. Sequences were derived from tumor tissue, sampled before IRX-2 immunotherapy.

CDR3: CASSQSQPQHF. The CDR3 DNA is TGTGCCAGCAGCCAAAGTCAGCCCCAGCATTTT. The chain is built from TRBV6-4 and TRBJ1-5, with D unresolved. There are 11 residues in the CDR3. The V end lost 6 bases, the J end lost 6 bases, and 6 bases lay between the germline ends. In germline, CDR1 is MRHNA, CDR2 SNTAGT.